This T cell receptor (beta chain) derives from a study of blood T cell repertoires in COVID-19. Study-level background: Sample material is recorded as cDNA or gDNA derived from T cells, B-cell-depleted T cells, or PBMCs.

In the original analysis: By means of reference gene primer amplification, nucleated cell counts were estimated. Repertoires were generated with immunoSEQ multiplex PCR, while TCRdb's copy carries only in-frame clones and drops some. That table gives V, J and clone size, and the DNA gave D and trimming. The sample has hundreds of thousands of clones, around 90% seen once. Germline V gene lookup returns CDR1 GTSNPN and CDR2 SVGIG (reference sequence). The V gene lost 0 bases and the J gene lost 2 bases, with 11 bases spanning the gap. The CDR3 runs 14 residues. Specimen: peripheral blood. This sequence originates from a man aged 18 to 35 with active or convalescent COVID-19. This rearrangement joins TRBV30 to TRBJ2-7, with D hard to call. The CDR3, as DNA: TGTGCCTGGAGTGTAAGTCTACCAACCTACGAGCAGTACTTC. Amino acids: CAWSVSLPTYEQYF. The full variable domain, rest sourced from reference TRBV30 and TRBJ2-7, is SQTIHQWPATLVQPVGSPLSLECTVEGTSNPNLYWYRQAAGRGLQLLFYSVGIGQISSEVPQNLSASRPQDRQFILSSKKLLLSDSGFYLCAWSVSLPTYEQYFGPGTRLTVT.